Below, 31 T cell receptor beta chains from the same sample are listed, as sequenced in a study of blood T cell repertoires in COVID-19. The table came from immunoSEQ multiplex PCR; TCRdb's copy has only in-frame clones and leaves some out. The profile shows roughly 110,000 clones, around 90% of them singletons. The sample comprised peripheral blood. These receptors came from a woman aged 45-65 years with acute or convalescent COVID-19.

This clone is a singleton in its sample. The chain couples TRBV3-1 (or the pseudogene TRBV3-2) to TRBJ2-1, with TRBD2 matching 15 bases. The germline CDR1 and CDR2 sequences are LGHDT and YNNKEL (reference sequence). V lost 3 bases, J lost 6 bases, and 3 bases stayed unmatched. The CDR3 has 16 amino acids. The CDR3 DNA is TGTGCCAGCAGCCAGGGACTAGCGGGAGGTGGCAATGAGCAGTTCTTC. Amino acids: CASSQGLAGGGNEQFF.

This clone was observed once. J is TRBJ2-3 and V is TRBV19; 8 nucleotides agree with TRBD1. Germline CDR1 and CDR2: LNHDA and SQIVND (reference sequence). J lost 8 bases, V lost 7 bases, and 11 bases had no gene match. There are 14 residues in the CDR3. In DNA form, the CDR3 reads TGTGCCAGTACCCAGATCCAGGGGGCGGGTACGCAGTATTTT. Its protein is CASTQIQGAGTQYF.

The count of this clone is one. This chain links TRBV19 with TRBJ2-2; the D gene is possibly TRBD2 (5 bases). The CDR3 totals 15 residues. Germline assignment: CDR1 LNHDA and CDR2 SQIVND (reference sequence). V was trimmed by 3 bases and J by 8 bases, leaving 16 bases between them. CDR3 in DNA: TGTGCCAGTAGTATCAATAGGGTCAGCGGAGGGGAGCTGTTTTTT. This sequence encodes CASSINRVSGGELFF.

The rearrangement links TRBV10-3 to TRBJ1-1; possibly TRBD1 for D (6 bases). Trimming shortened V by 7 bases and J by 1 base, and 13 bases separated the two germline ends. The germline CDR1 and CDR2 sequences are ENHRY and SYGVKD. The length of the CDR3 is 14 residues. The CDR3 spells CAITKQGQNTEAFF. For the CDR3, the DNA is TGTGCCATCACCAAACAGGGACAGAACACTGAAGCTTTCTTT.

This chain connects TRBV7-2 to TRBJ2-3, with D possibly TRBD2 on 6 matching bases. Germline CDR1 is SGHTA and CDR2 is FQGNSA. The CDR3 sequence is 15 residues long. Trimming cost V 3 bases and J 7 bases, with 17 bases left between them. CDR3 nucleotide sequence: TGTGCCAGCAGCTTTACCCCCATACGGACTAATACGCAGTATTTT. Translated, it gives CASSFTPIRTNTQYF. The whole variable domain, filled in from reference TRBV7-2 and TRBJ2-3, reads GAGVSQSPSNKVTEKGKDVELRCDPISGHTALYWYRQSLGQGLEFLIYFQGNSAPDKSGLPSDRFSAERTGGSVSTLTIQRTQQEDSAVYLCASSFTPIRTNTQYFGPGTRLTVL.

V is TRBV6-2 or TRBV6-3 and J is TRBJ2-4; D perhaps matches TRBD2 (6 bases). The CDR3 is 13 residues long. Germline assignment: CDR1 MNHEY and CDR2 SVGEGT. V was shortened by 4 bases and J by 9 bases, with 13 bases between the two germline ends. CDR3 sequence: CASSSPGVSIQYF. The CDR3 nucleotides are TGTGCCAGCAGTTCCCCGGGGGTGAGCATTCAGTACTTC.

CDR3 amino acids: CSVEDFGHDGYTF. The CDR3 DNA follows: TGCAGCGTTGAAGATTTCGGACACGATGGCTACACCTTC. J is TRBJ1-2 and V is TRBV29-1; possibly TRBD1 for D (5 bases). CDR3 length: 13 amino acids. Germline CDR1 and CDR2: SQVTM and ANQGSEA. Trimming removed 0 bases at V and 6 bases at J, with 11 bases between.

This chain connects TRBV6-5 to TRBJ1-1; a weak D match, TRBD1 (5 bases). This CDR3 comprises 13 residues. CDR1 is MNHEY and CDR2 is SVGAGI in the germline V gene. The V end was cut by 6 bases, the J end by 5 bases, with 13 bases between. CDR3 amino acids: CASSIRGRTEAFF. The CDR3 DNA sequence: TGTGCCAGCAGCATTAGGGGTAGGACTGAAGCTTTCTTT.

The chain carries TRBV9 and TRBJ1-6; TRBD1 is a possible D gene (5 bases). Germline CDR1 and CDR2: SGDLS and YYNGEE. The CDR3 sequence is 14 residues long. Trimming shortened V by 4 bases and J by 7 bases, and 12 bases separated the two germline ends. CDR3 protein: CASSQGRKNSPLHF. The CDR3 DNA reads TGTGCCAGCAGCCAGGGTAGGAAAAATTCACCCCTCCACTTT.

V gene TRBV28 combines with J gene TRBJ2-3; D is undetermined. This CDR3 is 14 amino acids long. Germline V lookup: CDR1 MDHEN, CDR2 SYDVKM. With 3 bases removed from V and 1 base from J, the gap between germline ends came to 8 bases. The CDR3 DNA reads TGTGCCAGCAGTTTTCTTTCGGGCACAGATACGCAGTATTTT. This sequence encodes CASSFLSGTDTQYF.

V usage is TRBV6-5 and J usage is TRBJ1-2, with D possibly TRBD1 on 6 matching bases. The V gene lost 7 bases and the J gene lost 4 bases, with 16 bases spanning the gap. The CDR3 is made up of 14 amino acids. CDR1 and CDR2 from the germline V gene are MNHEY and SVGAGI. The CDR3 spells CASTLSRGGYGYTF. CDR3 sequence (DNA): TGTGCCAGCACCTTAAGCAGGGGCGGCTATGGCTACACCTTC.

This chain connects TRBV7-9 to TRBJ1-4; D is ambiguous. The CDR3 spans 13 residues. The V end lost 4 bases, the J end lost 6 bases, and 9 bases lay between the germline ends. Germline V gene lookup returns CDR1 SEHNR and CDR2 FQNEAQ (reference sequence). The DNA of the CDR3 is TGTGCCAGCAGCTGGAGGGAGGATGAAAAACTGTTTTTT. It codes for CASSWREDEKLFF.

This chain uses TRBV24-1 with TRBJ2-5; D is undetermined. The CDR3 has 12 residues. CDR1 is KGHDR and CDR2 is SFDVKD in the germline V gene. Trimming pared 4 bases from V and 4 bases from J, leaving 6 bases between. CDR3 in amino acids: CATSDSRETQYF. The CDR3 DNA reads TGTGCCACCAGTGACTCGCGAGAGACCCAGTACTTC.

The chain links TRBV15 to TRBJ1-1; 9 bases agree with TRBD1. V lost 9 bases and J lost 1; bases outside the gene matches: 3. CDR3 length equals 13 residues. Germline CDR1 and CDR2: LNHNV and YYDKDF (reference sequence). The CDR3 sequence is CATGGQGNTEAFF. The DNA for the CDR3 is TGTGCCACAGGGGGACAGGGGAACACTGAAGCTTTCTTT.

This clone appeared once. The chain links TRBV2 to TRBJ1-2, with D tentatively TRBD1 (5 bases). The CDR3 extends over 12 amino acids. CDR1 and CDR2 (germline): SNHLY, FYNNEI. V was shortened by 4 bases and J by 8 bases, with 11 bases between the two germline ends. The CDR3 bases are TGTGCCAGCAGTGCAGGGATCGACGGCTACACCTTC. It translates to CASSAGIDGYTF.

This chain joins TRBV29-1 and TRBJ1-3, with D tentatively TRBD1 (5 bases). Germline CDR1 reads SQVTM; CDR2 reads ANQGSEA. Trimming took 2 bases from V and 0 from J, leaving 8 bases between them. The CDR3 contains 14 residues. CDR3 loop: CSVERQNSGNTIYF. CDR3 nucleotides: TGCAGCGTTGAAAGACAGAACTCTGGAAACACCATATATTTT.

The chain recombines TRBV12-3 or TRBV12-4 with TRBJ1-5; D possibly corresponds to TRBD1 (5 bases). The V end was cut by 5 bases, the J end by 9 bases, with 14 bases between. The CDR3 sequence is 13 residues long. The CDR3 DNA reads TGTGCCAGCAGTGAGGACACCCCCTGGCCCCAGCATTTT. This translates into CASSEDTPWPQHF.

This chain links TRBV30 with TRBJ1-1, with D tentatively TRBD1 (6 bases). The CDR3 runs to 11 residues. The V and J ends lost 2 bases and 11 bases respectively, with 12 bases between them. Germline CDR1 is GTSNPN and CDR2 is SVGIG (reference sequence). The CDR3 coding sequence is TGTGCCTGGAGTTGGGAAAGGGGGGCTTTCTTT. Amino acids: CAWSWERGAFF.

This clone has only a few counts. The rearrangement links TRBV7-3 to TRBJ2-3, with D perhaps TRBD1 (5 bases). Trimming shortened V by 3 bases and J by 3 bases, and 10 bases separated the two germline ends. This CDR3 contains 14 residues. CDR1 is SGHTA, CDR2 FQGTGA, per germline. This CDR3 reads CASSFYQGTDTQYF. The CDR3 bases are TGTGCCAGCAGCTTTTATCAGGGAACAGATACGCAGTATTTT.

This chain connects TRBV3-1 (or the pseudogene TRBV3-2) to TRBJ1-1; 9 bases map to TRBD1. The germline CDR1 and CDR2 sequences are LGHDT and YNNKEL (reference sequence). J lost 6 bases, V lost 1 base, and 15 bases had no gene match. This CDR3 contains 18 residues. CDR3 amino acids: CASSQGLQLQGAGAEAFF. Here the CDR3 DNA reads TGTGCCAGCAGCCAAGGGTTACAACTACAGGGGGCAGGGGCTGAAGCTTTCTTT.

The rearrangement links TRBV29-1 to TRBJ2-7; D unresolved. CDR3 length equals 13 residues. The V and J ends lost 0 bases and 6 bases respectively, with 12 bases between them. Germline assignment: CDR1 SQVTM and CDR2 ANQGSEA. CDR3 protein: CSVEDPFSTEQYF. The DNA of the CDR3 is TGCAGCGTTGAAGATCCCTTTAGCACCGAGCAGTACTTC.

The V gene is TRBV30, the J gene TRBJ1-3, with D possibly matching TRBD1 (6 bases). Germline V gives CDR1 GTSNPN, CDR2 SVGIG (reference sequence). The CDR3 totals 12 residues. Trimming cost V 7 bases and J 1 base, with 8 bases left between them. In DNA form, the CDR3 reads TGTGCCTCAGGGGTATCTGGAAACACCATATATTTT. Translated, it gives CASGVSGNTIYF. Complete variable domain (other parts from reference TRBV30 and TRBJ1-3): SQTIHQWPATLVQPVGSPLSLECTVEGTSNPNLYWYRQAAGRGLQLLFYSVGIGQISSEVPQNLSASRPQDRQFILSSKKLLLSDSGFYLCASGVSGNTIYFGEGSWLTVV.

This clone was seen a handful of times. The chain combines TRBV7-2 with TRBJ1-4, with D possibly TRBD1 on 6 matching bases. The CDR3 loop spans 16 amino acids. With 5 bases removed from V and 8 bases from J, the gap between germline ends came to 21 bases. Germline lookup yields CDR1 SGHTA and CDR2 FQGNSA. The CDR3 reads CASSQARGGLSEKLFF. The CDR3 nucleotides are TGTGCCAGCAGCCAGGCGAGGGGGGGGTTAAGCGAAAAACTGTTTTTT.

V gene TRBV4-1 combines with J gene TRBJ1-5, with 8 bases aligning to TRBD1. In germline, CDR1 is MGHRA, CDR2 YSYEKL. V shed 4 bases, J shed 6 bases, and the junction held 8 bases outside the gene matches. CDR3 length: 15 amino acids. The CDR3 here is CASSLDRGFSQPQHF. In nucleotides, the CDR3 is TGCGCCAGCAGCCTAGACAGGGGATTCAGTCAGCCCCAGCATTTT.

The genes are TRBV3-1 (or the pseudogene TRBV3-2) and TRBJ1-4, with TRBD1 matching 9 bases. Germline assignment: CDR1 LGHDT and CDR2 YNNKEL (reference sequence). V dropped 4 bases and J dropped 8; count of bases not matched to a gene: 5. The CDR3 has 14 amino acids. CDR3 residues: CASSRGQGGEKLFF. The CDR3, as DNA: TGTGCCAGCAGCCGGGGACAGGGAGGGGAAAAACTGTTTTTT.

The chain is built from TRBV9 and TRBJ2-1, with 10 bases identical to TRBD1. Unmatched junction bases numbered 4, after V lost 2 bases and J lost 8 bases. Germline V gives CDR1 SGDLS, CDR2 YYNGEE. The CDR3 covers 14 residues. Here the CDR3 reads CASSVGTGVYEQFF. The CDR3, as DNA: TGTGCCAGCAGCGTGGGGACAGGGGTTTATGAGCAGTTCTTC.

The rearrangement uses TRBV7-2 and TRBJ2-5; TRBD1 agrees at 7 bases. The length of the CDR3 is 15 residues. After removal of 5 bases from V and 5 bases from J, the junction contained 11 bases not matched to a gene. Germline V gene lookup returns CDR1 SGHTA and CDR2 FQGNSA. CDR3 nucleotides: TGTGCCAGCAGCCCTACTCGACAGGGCAAGGAGACCCAGTACTTC. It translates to CASSPTRQGKETQYF.

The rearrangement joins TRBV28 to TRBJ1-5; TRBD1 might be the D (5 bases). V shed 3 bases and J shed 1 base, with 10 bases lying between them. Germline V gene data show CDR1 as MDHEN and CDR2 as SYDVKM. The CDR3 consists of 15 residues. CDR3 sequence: CASSFSGGSNQPQHF. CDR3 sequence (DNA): TGTGCCAGCAGTTTCTCCGGGGGGAGCAATCAGCCCCAGCATTTT.

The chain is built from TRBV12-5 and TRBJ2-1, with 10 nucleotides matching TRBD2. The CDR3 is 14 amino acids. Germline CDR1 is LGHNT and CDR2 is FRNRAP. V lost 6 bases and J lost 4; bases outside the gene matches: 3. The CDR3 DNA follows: TGTGCTAGTGGCTCTAGCGGGAGTTACAATGAGCAGTTCTTC. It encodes CASGSSGSYNEQFF.

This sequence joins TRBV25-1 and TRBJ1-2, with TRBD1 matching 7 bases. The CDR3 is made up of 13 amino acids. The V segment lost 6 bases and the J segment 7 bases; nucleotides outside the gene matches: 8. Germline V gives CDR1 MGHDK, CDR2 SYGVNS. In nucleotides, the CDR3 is TGTGCCAGCAGCTACACAGGGGCGGGTGGCTACACCTTC. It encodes CASSYTGAGGYTF.

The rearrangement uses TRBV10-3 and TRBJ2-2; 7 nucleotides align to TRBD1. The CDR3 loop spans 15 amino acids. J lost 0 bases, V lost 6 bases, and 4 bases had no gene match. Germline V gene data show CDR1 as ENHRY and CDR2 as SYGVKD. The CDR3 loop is CAISQDRTNTGELFF. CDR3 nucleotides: TGTGCCATCAGCCAGGACAGGACGAACACCGGGGAGCTGTTTTTT.